This TCR beta chain was profiled in a study of T cells in Graves' hyperthyroidism and ophthalmopathy. This clonotype was observed at least ten times. The TCR beta CDR3 regions underwent amplification using RNA transcripts as the source. TCR CDR3 regions were first amplified by RT-PCR with HTBI primers. TCRdb redid the calling of the multiplex PCR reads with MiXCR, one entry per CDR3 protein. The sample carries fewer than 350,000 distinct CDR3 sequences, around 13% recorded once. Uncontrolled infections, other autoimmune diseases, pregnancy or lactation led to exclusion of patients. The sequence was obtained from a woman in her 40s with Graves' hyperthyroidism. Sequencing input: blood.

The CDR3 sequence: CASSILAGDSNQPQHF. The CDR3 region has the DNA TGTGCCAGTAGTATACTGGCAGGGGATAGCAATCAGCCCCAGCATTTT. This chain uses TRBV19 with TRBJ1-5, with TRBD1 as a possible D gene (6 bases). Trimming left V 2 bases short and J 0 bases short, with 11 bases between. The CDR3 spans 16 residues. Germline CDR1 is LNHDA and CDR2 is SQIVND (reference sequence). Based on the CDR3 plus reference TRBV19 and TRBJ1-5, the full variable domain is DGGITQSPKYLFRKEGQNVTLSCEQNLNHDAMYWYRQDPGQGLRLIYYSQIVNDFQKGDIAEGYSVSREKKESFPLTVTSAQKNPTAFYLCASSILAGDSNQPQHFGDGTRLSIL.